The present TCR beta chain was sequenced within a study of cytomegalovirus exposure and HLA in healthy donors. General study results and limits: There were a few CMV-associated chains whose specificity for CMV antigens was confirmed in vitro.

The PCR contained 60 Vbeta and 13 Jbeta primers. The table came from immunoSEQ multiplex PCR; TCRdb's copy has only in-frame clones and leaves some out. This table has 150,000 to 200,000 clones, 60% to 80% appearing once. This clone appeared once. Its antigen is still unknown. This CDR3 has 13 amino acids. Trimming took 5 bases from V and 3 from J; bases not matched to a gene: 4. Germline values: CDR1 SNHLY, CDR2 FYNNEI. The sequencing sample was made of PBMCs. This sequence joins TRBV2 and TRBJ2-7, with 7 nucleotides matching TRBD1. The sequence derives from a woman aged 50 to 60 in good health and CMV-seropositive. This CDR3 reads CASSRDRFYEQYF. The CDR3 nucleotides read TGTGCCAGCAGTAGGGACAGATTCTACGAGCAGTACTTC.